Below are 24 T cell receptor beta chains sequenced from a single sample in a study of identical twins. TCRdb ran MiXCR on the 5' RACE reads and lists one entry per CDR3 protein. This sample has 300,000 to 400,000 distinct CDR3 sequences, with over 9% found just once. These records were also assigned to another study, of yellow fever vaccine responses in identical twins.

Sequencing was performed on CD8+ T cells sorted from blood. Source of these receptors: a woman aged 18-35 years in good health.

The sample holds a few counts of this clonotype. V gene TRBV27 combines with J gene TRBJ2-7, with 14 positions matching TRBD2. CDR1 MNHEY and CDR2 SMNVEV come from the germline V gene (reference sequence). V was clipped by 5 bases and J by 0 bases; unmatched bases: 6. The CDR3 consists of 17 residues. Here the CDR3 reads CASSQGLAGVGSYEQYF. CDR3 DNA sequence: TGTGCCAGCAGTCAGGGACTAGCGGGAGTGGGCTCCTACGAGCAGTACTTC.

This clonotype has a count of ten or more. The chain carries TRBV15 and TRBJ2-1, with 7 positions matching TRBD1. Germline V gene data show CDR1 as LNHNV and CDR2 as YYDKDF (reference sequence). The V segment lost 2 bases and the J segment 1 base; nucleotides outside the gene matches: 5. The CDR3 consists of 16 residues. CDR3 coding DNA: TGTGCCACCAGCAGAACCCGACAGGGATCCTACAATGAGCAGTTCTTC. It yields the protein CATSRTRQGSYNEQFF. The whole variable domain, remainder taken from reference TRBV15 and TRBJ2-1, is DAMVIQNPRYQVTQFGKPVTLSCSQTLNHNVMYWYQQKSSQAPKLLFHYYDKDFNNEADTPDNFQSRRPNTSFCFLDIRSPGLGDTAMYLCATSRTRQGSYNEQFFGPGTRLTVL.

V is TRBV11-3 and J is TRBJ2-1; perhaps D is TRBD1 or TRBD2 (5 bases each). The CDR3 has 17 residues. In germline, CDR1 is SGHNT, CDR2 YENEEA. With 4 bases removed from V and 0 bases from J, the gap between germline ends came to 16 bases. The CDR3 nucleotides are TGTGCCAGCAGCTCGATGGGGACCGCGAGCTCCTACAATGAGCAGTTCTTC. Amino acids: CASSSMGTASSYNEQFF.

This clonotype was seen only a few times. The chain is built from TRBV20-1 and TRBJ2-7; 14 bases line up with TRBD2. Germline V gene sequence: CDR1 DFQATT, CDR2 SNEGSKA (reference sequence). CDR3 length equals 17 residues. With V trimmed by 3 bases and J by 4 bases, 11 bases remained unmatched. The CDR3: CSARTPGLAGEDYEQYF. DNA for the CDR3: TGCAGTGCTAGGACCCCGGGACTAGCGGGAGAGGATTACGAGCAGTACTTC.

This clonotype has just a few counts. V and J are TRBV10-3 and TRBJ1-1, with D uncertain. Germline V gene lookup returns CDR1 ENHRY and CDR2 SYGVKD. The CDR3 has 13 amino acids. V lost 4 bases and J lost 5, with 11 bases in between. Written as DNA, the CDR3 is TGTGCCATCAGTGCCGAGTGGCAGACTGAAGCTTTCTTT. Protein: CAISAEWQTEAFF.

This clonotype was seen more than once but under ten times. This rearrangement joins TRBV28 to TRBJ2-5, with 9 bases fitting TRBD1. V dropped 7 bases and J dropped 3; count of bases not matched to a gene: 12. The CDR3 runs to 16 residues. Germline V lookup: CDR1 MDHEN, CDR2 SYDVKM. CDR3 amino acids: CASTQPFRDREETQYF. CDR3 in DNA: TGTGCCAGCACCCAGCCGTTCCGGGACAGGGAAGAGACCCAGTACTTC.

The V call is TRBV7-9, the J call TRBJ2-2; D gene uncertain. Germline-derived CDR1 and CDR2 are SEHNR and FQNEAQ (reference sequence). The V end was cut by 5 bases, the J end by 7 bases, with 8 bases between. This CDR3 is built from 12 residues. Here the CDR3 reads CASSKTHGELFF. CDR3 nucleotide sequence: TGTGCCAGCAGCAAAACCCACGGGGAGCTGTTTTTT.

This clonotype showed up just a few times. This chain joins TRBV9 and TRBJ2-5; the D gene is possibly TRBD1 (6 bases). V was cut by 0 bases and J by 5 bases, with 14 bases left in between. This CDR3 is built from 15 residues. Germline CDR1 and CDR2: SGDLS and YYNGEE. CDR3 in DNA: TGTGCCAGCAGCGTAGCCACAGGGCTTCTGGAGACCCAGTACTTC. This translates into CASSVATGLLETQYF. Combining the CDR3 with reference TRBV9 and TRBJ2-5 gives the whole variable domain DSGVTQTPKHLITATGQRVTLRCSPRSGDLSVYWYQQSLDQGLQFLIQYYNGEERAKGNILERFSAQQFPDLHSELNLSSLELGDSALYFCASSVATGLLETQYFGPGTRLLVL.

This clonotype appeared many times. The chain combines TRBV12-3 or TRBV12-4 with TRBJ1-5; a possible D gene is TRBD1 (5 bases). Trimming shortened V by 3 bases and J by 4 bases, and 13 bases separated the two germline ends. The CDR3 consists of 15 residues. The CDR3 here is CASSFPPGSNQPQHF. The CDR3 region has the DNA TGTGCCAGCAGTTTCCCGCCAGGGAGTAATCAGCCCCAGCATTTT.

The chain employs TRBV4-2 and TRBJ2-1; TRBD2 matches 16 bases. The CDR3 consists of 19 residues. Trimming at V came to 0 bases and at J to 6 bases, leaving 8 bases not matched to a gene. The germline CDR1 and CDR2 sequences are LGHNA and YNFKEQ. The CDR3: CASSQEPAGTSGRANEQFF. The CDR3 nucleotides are TGTGCCAGCAGCCAAGAACCCGCCGGGACTAGCGGGAGGGCCAATGAGCAGTTCTTC.

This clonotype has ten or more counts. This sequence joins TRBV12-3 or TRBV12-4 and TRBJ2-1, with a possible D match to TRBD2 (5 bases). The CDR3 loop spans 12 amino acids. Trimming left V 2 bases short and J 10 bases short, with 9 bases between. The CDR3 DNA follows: TGTGCCAGCAGTTTACTTCTAGCAGAGCAGTTCTTC. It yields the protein CASSLLLAEQFF.

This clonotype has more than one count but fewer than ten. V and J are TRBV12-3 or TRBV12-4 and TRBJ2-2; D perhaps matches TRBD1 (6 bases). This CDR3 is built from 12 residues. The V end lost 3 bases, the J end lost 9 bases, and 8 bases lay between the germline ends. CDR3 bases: TGTGCCAGCAGTTTGGGGGCGAGGGAGCTGTTTTTT. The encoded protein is CASSLGARELFF.

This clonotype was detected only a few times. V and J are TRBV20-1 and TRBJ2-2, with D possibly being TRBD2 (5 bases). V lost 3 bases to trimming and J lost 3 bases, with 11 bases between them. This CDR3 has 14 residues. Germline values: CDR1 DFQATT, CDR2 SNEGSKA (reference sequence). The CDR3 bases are TGCAGTGCTAGGCGGCACGGGGACACCGGGGAGCTGTTTTTT. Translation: CSARRHGDTGELFF.

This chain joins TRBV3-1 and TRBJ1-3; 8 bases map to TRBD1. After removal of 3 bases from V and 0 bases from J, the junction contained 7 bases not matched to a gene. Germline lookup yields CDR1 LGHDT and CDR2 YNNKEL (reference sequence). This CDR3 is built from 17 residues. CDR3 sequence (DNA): TGTGCCAGCAGCCAGACGACAGGGGAAATCTCTGGAAACACCATATATTTT. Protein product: CASSQTTGEISGNTIYF.

This CDR3 is CAMSQGPLYNEQFF. DNA for the CDR3: TGTGCCATGAGCCAAGGGCCCTTATACAATGAGCAGTTCTTC. The V gene is TRBV5-5, the J gene TRBJ2-1, with no clear D. V was clipped by 9 bases and J by 4 bases, with 17 bases between them. CDR1 and CDR2 (germline): SGHKS, YYEKEE (reference sequence). The CDR3 consists of 14 residues.

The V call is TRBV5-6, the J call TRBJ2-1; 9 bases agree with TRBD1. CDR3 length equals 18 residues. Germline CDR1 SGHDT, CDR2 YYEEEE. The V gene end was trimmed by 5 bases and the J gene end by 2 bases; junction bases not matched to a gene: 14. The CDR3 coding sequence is TGTGCCAGCAGACAAAACAGGGGGCGCATCGTACCCTACAATGAGCAGTTCTTC. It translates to CASRQNRGRIVPYNEQFF.

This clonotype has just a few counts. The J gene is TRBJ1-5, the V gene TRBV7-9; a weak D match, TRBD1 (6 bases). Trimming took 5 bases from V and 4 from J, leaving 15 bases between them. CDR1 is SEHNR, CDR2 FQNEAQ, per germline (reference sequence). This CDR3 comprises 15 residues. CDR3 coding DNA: TGTGCCAGCAGCCAATCGGGACAAAGAAATCAGCCCCAGCATTTT. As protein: CASSQSGQRNQPQHF.

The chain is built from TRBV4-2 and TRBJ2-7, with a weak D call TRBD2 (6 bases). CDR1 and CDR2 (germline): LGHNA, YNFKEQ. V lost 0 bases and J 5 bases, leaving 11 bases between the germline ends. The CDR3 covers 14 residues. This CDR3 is CASSQDLLAHEQYV. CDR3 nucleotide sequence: TGTGCCAGCAGCCAAGACCTACTAGCCCACGAGCAGTACGTC.

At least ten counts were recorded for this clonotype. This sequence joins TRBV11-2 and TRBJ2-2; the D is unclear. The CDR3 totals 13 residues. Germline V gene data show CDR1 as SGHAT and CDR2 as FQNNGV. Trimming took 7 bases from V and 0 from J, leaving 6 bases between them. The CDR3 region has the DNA TGTGCCAGCAACACAGCGAACACCGGGGAGCTGTTTTTT. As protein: CASNTANTGELFF.

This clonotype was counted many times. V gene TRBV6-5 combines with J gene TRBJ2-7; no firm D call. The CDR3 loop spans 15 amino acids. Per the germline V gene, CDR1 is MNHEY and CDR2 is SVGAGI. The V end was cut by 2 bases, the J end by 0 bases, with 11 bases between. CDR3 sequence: CASSYETRSSYEQYF. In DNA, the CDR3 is TGTGCCAGCAGTTACGAGACACGGAGCTCCTACGAGCAGTACTTC.

The CDR3 DNA is TGCGCCAGCAGCTTTCTGCGCGACAGGCCGTCCAAAAACATTCAGTACTTC. This sequence encodes CASSFLRDRPSKNIQYF. This sequence joins TRBV5-1 and TRBJ2-4; D might be TRBD1 (6 bases). Trimming removed 2 bases at V and 2 bases at J, with 17 bases between. The CDR3 runs to 17 residues. CDR1 is SGHRS and CDR2 is YFSETQ in the germline V gene.

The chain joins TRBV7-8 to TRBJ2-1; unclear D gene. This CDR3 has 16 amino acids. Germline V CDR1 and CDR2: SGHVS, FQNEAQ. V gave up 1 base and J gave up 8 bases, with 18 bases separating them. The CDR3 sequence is CASSLVIAVEGDEQFF. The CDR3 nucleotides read TGTGCCAGCAGCTTAGTTATTGCGGTAGAAGGTGATGAGCAGTTCTTC.

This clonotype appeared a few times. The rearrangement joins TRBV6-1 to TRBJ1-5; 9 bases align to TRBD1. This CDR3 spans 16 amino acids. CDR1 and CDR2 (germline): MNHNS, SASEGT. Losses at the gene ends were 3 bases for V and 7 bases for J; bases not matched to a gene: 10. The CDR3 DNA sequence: TGTGCCAGCAGTGAGCCCGGGACAGGGTTTCGACAGCCCCAGCATTTT. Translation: CASSEPGTGFRQPQHF.

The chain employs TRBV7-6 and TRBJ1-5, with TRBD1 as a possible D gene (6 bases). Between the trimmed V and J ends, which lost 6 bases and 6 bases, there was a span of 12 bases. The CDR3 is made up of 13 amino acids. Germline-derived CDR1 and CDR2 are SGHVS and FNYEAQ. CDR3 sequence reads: CASSGGHGQPQHF. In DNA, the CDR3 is TGTGCCAGCAGTGGGGGCCATGGTCAGCCCCAGCATTTT.